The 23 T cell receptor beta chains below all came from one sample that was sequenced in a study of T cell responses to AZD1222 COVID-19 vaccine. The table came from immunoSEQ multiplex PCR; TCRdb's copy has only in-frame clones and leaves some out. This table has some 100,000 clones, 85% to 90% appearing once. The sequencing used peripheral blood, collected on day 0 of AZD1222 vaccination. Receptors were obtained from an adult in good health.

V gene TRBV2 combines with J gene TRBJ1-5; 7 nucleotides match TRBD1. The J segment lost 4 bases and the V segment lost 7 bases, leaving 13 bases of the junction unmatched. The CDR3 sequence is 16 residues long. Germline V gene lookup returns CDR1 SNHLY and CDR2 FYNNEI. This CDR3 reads CASTGRVKGANQPQHF. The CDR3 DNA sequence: TGTGCCAGCACCGGAAGGGTGAAGGGGGCAAATCAGCCCCAGCATTTT. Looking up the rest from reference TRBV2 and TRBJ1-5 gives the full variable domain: EPEVTQTPSHQVTQMGQEVILRCVPISNHLYFYWYRQILGQKVEFLVSFYNNEISEKSEIFDDQFSVERPDGSNFTLKIRSTKLEDSAMYFCASTGRVKGANQPQHFGDGTRLSIL.

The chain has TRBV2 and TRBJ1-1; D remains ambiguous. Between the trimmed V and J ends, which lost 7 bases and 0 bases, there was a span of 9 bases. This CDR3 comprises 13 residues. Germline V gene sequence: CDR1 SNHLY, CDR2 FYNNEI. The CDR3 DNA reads TGTGCCAGCACTAGTGGGATGAACACTGAAGCTTTCTTT. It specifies CASTSGMNTEAFF.

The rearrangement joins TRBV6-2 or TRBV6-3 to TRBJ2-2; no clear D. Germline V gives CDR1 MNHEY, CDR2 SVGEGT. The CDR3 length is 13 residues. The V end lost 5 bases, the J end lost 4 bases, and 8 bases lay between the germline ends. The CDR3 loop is CASSPTLTGELFF. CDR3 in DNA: TGTGCCAGCAGTCCGACCCTCACCGGGGAGCTGTTTTTT.

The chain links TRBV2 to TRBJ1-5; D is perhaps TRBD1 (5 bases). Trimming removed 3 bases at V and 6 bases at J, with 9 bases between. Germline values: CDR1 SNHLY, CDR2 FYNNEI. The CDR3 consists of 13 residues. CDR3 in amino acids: CASSDQGTQPQHF. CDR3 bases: TGTGCCAGCAGTGATCAGGGAACTCAGCCCCAGCATTTT.

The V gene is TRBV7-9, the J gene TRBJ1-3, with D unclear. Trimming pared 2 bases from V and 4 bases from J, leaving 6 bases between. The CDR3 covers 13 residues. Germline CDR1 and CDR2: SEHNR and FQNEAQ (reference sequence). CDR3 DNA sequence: TGTGCCAGCAGCTTAAGCCTCGGAAACACCATATATTTT. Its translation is CASSLSLGNTIYF.

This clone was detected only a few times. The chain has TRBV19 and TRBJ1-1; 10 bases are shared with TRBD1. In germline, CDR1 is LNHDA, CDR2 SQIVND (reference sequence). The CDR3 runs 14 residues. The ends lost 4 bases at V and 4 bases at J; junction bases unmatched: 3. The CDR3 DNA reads TGTGCCAGTAGTAGCCGACAGGGGGCCACTGAAGCTTTCTTT. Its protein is CASSSRQGATEAFF.

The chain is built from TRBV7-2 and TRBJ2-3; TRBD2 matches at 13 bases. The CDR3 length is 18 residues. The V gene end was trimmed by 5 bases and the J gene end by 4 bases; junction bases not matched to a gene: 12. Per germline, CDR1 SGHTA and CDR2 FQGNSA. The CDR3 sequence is CASSQGTSGVGWADTQYF. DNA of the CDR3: TGTGCCAGCAGCCAAGGGACTAGCGGGGTCGGGTGGGCAGATACGCAGTATTTT.

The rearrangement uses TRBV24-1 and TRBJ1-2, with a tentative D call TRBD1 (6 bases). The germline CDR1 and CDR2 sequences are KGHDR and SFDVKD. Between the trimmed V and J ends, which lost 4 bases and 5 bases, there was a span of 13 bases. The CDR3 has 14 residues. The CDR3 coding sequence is TGTGCCACCAGTGACACCGGGACAATATATGGCTACACCTTC. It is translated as CATSDTGTIYGYTF.

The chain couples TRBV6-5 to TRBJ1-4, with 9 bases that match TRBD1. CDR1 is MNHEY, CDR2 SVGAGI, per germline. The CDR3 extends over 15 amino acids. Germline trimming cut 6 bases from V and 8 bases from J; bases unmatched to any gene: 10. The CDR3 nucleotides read TGTGCCAGCAGGAGGACAGGGGCTGCGGAGGAAAAACTGTTTTTT. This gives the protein CASRRTGAAEEKLFF.

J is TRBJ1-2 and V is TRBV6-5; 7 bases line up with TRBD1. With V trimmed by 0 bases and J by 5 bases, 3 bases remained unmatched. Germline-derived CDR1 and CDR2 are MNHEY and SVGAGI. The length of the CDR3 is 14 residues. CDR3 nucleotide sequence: TGTGCCAGCAGTTACTCACAGGGGCTTTATGGCTACACCTTC. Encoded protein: CASSYSQGLYGYTF.

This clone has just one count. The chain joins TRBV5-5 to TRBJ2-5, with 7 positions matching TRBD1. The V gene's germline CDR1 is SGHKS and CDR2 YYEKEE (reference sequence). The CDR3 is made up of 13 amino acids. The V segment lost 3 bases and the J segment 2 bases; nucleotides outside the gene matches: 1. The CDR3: CASSSGQQETQYF. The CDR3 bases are TGTGCCAGCAGCTCGGGACAGCAAGAGACCCAGTACTTC.

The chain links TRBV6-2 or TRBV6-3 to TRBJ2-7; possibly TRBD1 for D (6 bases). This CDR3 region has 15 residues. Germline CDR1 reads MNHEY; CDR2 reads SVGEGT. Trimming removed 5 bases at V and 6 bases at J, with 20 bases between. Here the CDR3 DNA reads TGTGCCAGCAGTACCTACCGCAGGGGAGCAGGCGAGCAGTACTTC. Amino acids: CASSTYRRGAGEQYF.

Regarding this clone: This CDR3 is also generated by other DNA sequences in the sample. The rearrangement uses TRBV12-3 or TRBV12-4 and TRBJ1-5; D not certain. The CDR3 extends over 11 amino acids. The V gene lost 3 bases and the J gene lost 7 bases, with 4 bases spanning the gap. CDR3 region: CASSLGQPQHF. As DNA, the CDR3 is TGTGCCAGCAGTTTGGGGCAGCCCCAGCATTTT.

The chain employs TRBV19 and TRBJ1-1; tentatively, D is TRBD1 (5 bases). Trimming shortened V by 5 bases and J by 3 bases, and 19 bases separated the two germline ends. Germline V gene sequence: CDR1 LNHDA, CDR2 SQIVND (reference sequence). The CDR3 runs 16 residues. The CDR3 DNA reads TGTGCCAGTAGTTTTACCTCGGGCCGAGGGGACACTGAAGCTTTCTTT. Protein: CASSFTSGRGDTEAFF.

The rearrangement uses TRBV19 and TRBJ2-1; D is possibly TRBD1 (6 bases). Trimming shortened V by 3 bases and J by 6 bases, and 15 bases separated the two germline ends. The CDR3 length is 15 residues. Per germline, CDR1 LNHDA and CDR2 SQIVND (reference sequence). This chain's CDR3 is CASSMGLGAPNEQFF. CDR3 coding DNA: TGTGCCAGTAGTATGGGTCTGGGGGCACCCAATGAGCAGTTCTTC.

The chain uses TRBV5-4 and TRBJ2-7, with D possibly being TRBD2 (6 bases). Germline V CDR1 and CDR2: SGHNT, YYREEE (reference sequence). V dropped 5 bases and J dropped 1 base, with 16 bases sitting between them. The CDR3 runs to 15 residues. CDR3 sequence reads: CASSRWGERSYEQYF. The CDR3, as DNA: TGTGCCAGCAGTCGCTGGGGGGAGAGGTCCTACGAGCAGTACTTC.

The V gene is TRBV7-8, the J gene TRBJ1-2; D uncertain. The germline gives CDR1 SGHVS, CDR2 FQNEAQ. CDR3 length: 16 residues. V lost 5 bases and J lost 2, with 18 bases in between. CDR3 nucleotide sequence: TGTGCCAGCAGCACCCGCACCGGGCCTTCCAACTATGGCTACACCTTC. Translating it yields CASSTRTGPSNYGYTF.

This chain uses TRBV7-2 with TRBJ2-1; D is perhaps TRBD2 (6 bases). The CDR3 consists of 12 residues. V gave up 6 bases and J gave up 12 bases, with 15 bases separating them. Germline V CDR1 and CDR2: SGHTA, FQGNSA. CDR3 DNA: TGTGCCAGCAGTCAACTCGCGGGGACGCAGTTCTTC. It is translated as CASSQLAGTQFF.

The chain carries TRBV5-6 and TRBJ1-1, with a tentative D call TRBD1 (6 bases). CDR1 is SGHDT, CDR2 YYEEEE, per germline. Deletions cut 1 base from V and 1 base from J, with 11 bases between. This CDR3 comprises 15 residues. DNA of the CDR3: TGTGCCAGCAGCTTGATGGGGGGGCCGAACACTGAAGCTTTCTTT. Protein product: CASSLMGGPNTEAFF. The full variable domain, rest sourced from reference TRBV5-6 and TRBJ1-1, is DAGVTQSPTHLIKTRGQQVTLRCSPKSGHDTVSWYQQALGQGPQFIFQYYEEEERQRGNFPDRFSGHQFPNYSSELNVNALLLGDSALYLCASSLMGGPNTEAFFGQGTRLTVV.

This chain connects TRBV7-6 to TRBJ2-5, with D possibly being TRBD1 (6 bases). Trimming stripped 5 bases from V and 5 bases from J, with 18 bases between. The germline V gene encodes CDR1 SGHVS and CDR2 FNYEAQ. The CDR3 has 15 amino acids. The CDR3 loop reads CASSPSWGRGETQYF. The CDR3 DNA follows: TGTGCCAGCAGCCCCTCGTGGGGGCGTGGGGAGACCCAGTACTTC.

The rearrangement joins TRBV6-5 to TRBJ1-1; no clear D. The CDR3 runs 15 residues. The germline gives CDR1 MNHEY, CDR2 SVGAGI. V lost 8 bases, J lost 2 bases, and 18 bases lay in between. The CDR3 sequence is CASLPAVGFNTEAFF. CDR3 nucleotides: TGTGCCAGCCTCCCCGCGGTAGGGTTCAACACTGAAGCTTTCTTT.

The CDR3 loop reads CASSRTWGNEQFF. The CDR3 DNA follows: TGTGCCAGCAGCCGTACCTGGGGCAATGAGCAGTTCTTC. V usage is TRBV7-2 and J usage is TRBJ2-1; D not certain. There are 13 residues in the CDR3. Germline V gene data show CDR1 as SGHTA and CDR2 as FQGNSA. The V gene lost 5 bases and the J gene lost 6 bases, with 11 bases spanning the gap.

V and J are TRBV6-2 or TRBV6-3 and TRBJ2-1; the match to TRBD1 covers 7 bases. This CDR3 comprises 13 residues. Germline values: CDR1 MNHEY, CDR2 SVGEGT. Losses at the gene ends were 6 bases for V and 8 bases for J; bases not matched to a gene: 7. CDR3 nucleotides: TGTGCCAGCAGCAACACAGGGGTGGATGAGCAGTTCTTC. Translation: CASSNTGVDEQFF.